These T cell receptor beta chains were read from a single sample in a study of T cell repertoires in cytomegalovirus infection. MiXCR, applied by TCRdb to the reads, yields one record per CDR3 protein. The table lists some 400,000 distinct CDR3 sequences, approximately 32% of them singletons. Sequenced input: PBMCs. Receptors were obtained from a human donor in good health (CMV status not recorded). Some clones in this sample may be carry-over from other donors' samples. The CDR3 runs from the conserved cysteine through the conserved F or W. D genes are given only for firm matches. Some rows have no size entry. The others give once, few or many, or a class for an expanded clone.

v_gene	abundance	d_gene	j_gene	CDR3nt	CDR3aa
TRBV12-3/TRBV12-4	many	TRBD2	TRBJ2-7	TGTGCCAGCAGGGGCGGGGGGGCTCACGAGCAGTACTTC	CASRGGGAHEQYF
TRBV7-9	many	-	TRBJ2-7	TGTGCCAGCAGCCCACGAACGGCAGGGCACTACGAGCAGTACTTC	CASSPRTAGHYEQYF
TRBV6-8	-	TRBD1	TRBJ1-1	TGTGCCGGCAGAATCCGGACAGGGGTCATGAACACTGAAGCTTTCTTT	CAGRIRTGVMNTEAFF
TRBV6-6	-	TRBD1	TRBJ2-7	TGTGCCAGCAGTTACGGCGGGACAGGGGATAACGAGCAGTACTTC	CASSYGGTGDNEQYF
TRBV7-2	-	TRBD2	TRBJ2-2	TGTGCCAGCAGCTTAGCCCGTCAGCGGGGCGCGAACACCGGGGAGCTGTTTTTT	CASSLARQRGANTGELFF
TRBV7-2	many	-	TRBJ2-7	TGTGCCAGCAGCTTTGAGAGGGGAAGGTCCTACGAGCAGTACTTC	CASSFERGRSYEQYF
TRBV6-2/TRBV6-3	once	TRBD1	TRBJ2-7	TGTGCCAGCAGTTGGACAGGGAATGGGGAGCAGTACTTC	CASSWTGNGEQYF
TRBV7-9	many	TRBD1	TRBJ2-2	TGTGCCAGCAGCGACGTCGACAGGGAATTATCGACCGGGGAGCTGTTTTTT	CASSDVDRELSTGELFF
TRBV5-1	few	-	TRBJ2-7	TGCGCCAGCAGCCTTACCGGGGCGGTAGCAACCTACGAGCAGTACTTC	CASSLTGAVATYEQYF
TRBV6-5	-	-	TRBJ2-5	TGTGCCAGCACCTTAAGACGGGGGGCCCAAGAGACCCAGTCCTTC	CASTLRRGAQETQSF
TRBV24-1	-	-	TRBJ2-2	TGTGCCACCAGCAATCTAAGAACCGGGGAGCTGTTTTTT	CATSNLRTGELFF
TRBV7-9	few	TRBD1	TRBJ1-2	TGTGCCAGCAGCAGGGGGACAGGGGGCGCTTTTGGCCATGGCTACACCTTC	CASSRGTGGAFGHGYTF
TRBV7-2	-	TRBD2	TRBJ2-5	TGTGCCAGCAGCTTAGCGTATCGGGTGTCTAGCGGGGGGGCCGGAGAGACCACGTACTTC	CASSLAYRVSSGGAGETTYF
TRBV18	-	-	TRBJ1-1	TGTGCCAGCTCACCAAAGTCGAACACTGAAGCTTTCTTT	CASSPKSNTEAFF
TRBV19	-	-	TRBJ1-5	TGTGCCAGTAGTATCTTAGGAGTTAATCAGCCCCAGCATTTT	CASSILGVNQPQHF
TRBV6-1	-	TRBD1	TRBJ1-1	TGTGCCAGCAGTTGGACAGGGGCGACCACTGAATCTTTCTTT	CASSWTGATTESFF
TRBV4-1	few	TRBD1	TRBJ1-2	TGCGCCAGCAGCCAAGAACCCGGACAGGATAACTATGGCTACACCTTC	CASSQEPGQDNYGYTF
TRBV9	few	TRBD1	TRBJ2-1	TGTGCCAGCAGCGTAGGGACAGGGGGCAGGAATGAGCAGTTCTTC	CASSVGTGGRNEQFF
TRBV6-5	-	TRBD1	TRBJ1-2	TGTGCCCCCTTATCGTGGGGGACAGGGAATTCCTCTGGCTACACCTTC	CAPLSWGTGNSSGYTF
TRBV19	few	-	TRBJ1-1	TGTGCCAGTACCGAATACAGAGAGAACACTGAAGCTTTCTTT	CASTEYRENTEAFF
TRBV7-9	-	-	TRBJ1-2	TGTGCCAGCAGCTTGGAGACAGCGTCATATGGCTACACCTTC	CASSLETASYGYTF
TRBV7-2	many	TRBD1	TRBJ1-6	TGTGCCAGCAGCTTACCCAGGACAGGGGTGAATTCACCCCTCCACTTT	CASSLPRTGVNSPLHF
TRBV10-3	-	-	TRBJ1-1	TGTGCCATCAGTGAGTCGGCAGGGTTGGCGGAGGCTTTCTTT	CAISESAGLAEAFF
TRBV7-4	-	TRBD1	TRBJ1-2	TGTGCCAGCAGCTCCCTACGAGGGGGCGACTATGGCTACACCTTC	CASSSLRGGDYGYTF
TRBV7-2	many	-	TRBJ2-7	TGTGCCAGCAGCTTAAGCCGGTACGAGCAGTACTTC	CASSLSRYEQYF
TRBV19	-	TRBD2	TRBJ2-1	TGTGCCAGTAGTAACGGACTAGCGGGATCCAATGAGCAGTTCTTC	CASSNGLAGSNEQFF
TRBV7-6	-	TRBD1	TRBJ1-1	TGTGCCAGCAGCTTGAATCGGGACAGGGGAGCTTTCTTT	CASSLNRDRGAFF
TRBV6-1	-	TRBD2	TRBJ2-3	TGTGCCAGCAGTCCGCATAGCGGGGGGTCCACAGATACGCAGTATTTT	CASSPHSGGSTDTQYF
TRBV19	-	-	TRBJ2-3	TGTGCCAGTAGTCCCCGGGACCGGCCTTGGGATACGCAGTATTTT	CASSPRDRPWDTQYF
TRBV6-2/TRBV6-3	few	TRBD1	TRBJ1-6	TGTGCCAGCAGTCGGACAGGGGGCTCGAATTCACCCCTCCACTTT	CASSRTGGSNSPLHF
TRBV15	-	-	TRBJ2-1	TGTTCCACCAGCAGAGATTTGGGAACCGACTCCTACAATGAGCAGTTCTTC	CSTSRDLGTDSYNEQFF
TRBV7-3	-	TRBD1	TRBJ2-2	TGTGCCAGCAGCGCGGACAGGGACCGCACCGGGGAGCTGTTTTTT	CASSADRDRTGELFF
TRBV6-1	few	TRBD1	TRBJ2-5	TGTGCCAGCAGTGACTTGGACAGGGTCAGGCAGACCCAGTACTTC	CASSDLDRVRQTQYF
TRBV7-2	few	-	TRBJ2-7	TGTGCCAGCAGCTTAGTACCCGTTCAGGGCGAGCAGTACTTC	CASSLVPVQGEQYF
TRBV7-2	-	TRBD1	TRBJ1-2	TGTGCCAGCCCACACAGGGGTGGCTACACCTTC	CASPHRGGYTF
TRBV3-1	few	-	TRBJ2-7	TGTGCCAGCAGCCAAGGAGAATACGAGCAGTACTTC	CASSQGEYEQYF
TRBV7-8	-	-	TRBJ1-6	TGTGCCAGCAGCCCCCTGGGGGGCCGGGGGAATTCACCCCTCCACTTT	CASSPLGGRGNSPLHF
TRBV7-9	-	-	TRBJ2-7	TGTGCCAGCAGCACCCCGCTACAGGACGAGCAGTACTTC	CASSTPLQDEQYF
TRBV2	-	-	TRBJ2-2	TGTGCCAGCAGTGAAGTTGGGGGCGGTTGGGCCGGGGAGCTGTTTTTT	CASSEVGGGWAGELFF
TRBV2	-	TRBD1	TRBJ2-1	TGTGCCAGCAGGGCGGGACAGGGATTCTACAATGAGCAGTTCTTC	CASRAGQGFYNEQFF